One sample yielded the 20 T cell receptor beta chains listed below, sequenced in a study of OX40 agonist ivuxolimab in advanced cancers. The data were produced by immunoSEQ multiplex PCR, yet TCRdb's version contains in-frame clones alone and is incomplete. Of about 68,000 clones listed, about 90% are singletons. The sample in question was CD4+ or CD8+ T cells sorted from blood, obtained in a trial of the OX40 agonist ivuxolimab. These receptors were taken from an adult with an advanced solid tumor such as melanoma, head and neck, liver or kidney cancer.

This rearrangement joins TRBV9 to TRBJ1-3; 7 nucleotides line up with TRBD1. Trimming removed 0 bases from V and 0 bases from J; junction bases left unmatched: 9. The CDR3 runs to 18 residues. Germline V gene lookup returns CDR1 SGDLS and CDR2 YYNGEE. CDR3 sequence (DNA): TGTGCCAGCAGCGTAGGAGGGGGACAGACTCGCTCTGGAAACACCATATATTTT. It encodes CASSVGGGQTRSGNTIYF.

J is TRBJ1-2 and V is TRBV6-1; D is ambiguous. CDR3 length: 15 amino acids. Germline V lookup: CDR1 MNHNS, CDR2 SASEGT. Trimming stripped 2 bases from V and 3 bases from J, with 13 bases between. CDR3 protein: CASSEKASSYYGYTF. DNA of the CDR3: TGTGCCAGCAGTGAAAAGGCCAGCTCGTACTATGGCTACACCTTC.

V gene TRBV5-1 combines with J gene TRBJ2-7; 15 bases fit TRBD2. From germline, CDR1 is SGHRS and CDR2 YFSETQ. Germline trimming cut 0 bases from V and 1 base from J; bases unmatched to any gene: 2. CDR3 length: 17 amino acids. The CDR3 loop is CASSLEGLAGGSYEQYF. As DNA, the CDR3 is TGCGCCAGCAGCTTGGAGGGACTAGCGGGAGGATCCTACGAGCAGTACTTC. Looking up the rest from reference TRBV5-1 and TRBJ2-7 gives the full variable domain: KAGVTQTPRYLIKTRGQQVTLSCSPISGHRSVSWYQQTPGQGLQFLFEYFSETQRNKGNFPGRFSGRQFSNSRSEMNVSTLELGDSALYLCASSLEGLAGGSYEQYFGPGTRLTVT.

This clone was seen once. CDR3 bases: TGTGCCAGTAGTATCCAGGGACAGGGTTACAATGAGCAGTTCTTC. This encodes CASSIQGQGYNEQFF. This chain connects TRBV19 to TRBJ2-1; TRBD1 matches at 9 bases. Per germline, CDR1 LNHDA and CDR2 SQIVND (reference sequence). V dropped 3 bases and J dropped 4; count of bases not matched to a gene: 4. This CDR3 spans 15 amino acids.

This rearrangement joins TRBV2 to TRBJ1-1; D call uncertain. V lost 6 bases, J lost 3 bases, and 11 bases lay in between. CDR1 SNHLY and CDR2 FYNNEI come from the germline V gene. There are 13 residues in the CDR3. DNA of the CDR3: TGTGCCAGCAGATATCGGACGTACACTGAAGCTTTCTTT. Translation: CASRYRTYTEAFF.

As DNA, the CDR3 is TGTGCCAGCAGCACGGGACTAGCGGGATCAACCGGGGAGCTGTTTTTT. It is translated as CASSTGLAGSTGELFF. V and J are TRBV11-2 and TRBJ2-2; 13 bases map to TRBD2. The ends lost 5 bases at V and 5 bases at J; junction bases unmatched: 5. CDR3 length equals 16 residues. Germline assignment: CDR1 SGHAT and CDR2 FQNNGV.

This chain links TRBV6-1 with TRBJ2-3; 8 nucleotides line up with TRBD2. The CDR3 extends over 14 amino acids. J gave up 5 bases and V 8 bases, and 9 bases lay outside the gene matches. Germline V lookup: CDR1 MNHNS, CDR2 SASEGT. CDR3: CASGRREAVDTQYF. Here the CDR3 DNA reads TGTGCCAGCGGGCGGCGGGAGGCGGTAGATACGCAGTATTTT.

The CDR3 DNA sequence: TGTGCCAGCAGCTTAGCGTTCGGGTCTAGCGGTCAATGGGGGTTCTTC. As protein: CASSLAFGSSGQWGFF. The V call is TRBV7-9, the J call TRBJ2-1, with TRBD2 matching 7 bases. The CDR3 is made up of 16 amino acids. Germline-derived CDR1 and CDR2 are SEHNR and FQNEAQ (reference sequence). V dropped 0 bases and J dropped 15; count of bases not matched to a gene: 17.

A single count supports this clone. The CDR3 sequence is CATSRDLGGEQYF. Written as DNA, the CDR3 is TGTGCCACCAGCAGAGATCTAGGGGGCGAGCAGTACTTC. The V and J genes are TRBV15 and TRBJ2-7, with TRBD1 as a possible D gene (6 bases). The V end was cut by 0 bases, the J end by 6 bases, with 9 bases between. Germline V gene data show CDR1 as LNHNV and CDR2 as YYDKDF (reference sequence). This CDR3 is 13 amino acids long. The variable domain in full, with the rest retrieved from reference TRBV15 and TRBJ2-7, is DAMVIQNPRYQVTQFGKPVTLSCSQTLNHNVMYWYQQKSSQAPKLLFHYYDKDFNNEADTPDNFQSRRPNTSFCFLDIRSPGLGDTAMYLCATSRDLGGEQYFGPGTRLTVT.

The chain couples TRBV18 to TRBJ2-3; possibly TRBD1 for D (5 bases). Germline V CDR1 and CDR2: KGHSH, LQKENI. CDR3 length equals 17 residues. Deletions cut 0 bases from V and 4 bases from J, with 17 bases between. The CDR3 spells CASSPPVGARYSDTQYF. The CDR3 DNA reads TGTGCCAGCTCACCACCGGTAGGGGCGCGGTATTCAGATACGCAGTATTTT.

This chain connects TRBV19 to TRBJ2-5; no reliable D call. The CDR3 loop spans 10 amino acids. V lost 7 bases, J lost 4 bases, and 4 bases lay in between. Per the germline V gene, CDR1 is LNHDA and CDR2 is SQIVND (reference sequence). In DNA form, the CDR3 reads TGTGCCAGTAAGGGAGAGACCCAGTACTTC. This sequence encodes CASKGETQYF.

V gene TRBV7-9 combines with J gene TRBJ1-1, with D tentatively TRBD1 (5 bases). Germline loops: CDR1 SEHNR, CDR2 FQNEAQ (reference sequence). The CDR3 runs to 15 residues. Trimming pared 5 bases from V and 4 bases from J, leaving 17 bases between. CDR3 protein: CASSADTAGITEAFF. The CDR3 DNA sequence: TGTGCCAGCAGCGCGGACACCGCGGGGATCACTGAAGCTTTCTTT.

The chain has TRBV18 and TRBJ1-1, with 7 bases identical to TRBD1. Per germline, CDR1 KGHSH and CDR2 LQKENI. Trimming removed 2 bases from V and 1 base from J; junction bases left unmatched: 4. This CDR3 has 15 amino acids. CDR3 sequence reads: CASSPRQGWNTEAFF. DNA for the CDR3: TGTGCCAGCTCACCAAGACAGGGTTGGAACACTGAAGCTTTCTTT.

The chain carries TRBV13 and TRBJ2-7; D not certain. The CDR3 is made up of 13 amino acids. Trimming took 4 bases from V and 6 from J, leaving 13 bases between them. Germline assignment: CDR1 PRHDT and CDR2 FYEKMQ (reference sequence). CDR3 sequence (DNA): TGTGCCAGCAGCTCGTACCTGGGTGGCGAGCAGTACTTC. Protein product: CASSSYLGGEQYF. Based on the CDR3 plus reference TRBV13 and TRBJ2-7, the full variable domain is AAGVIQSPRHLIKEKRETATLKCYPIPRHDTVYWYQQGPGQDPQFLISFYEKMQSDKGSIPDRFSAQQFSDYHSELNMSSLELGDSALYFCASSSYLGGEQYFGPGTRLTVT.

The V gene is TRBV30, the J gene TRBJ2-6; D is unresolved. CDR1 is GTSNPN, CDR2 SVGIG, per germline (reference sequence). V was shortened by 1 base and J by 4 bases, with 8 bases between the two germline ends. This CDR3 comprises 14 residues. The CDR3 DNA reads TGTGCCTGGAGTGGGGGTTGGGGGGCCAACGTCCTGACTTTC. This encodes CAWSGGWGANVLTF.

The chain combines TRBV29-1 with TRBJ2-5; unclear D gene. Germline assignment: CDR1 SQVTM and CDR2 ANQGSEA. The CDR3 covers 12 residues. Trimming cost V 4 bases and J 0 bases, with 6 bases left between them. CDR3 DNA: TGCAGCGTTGTCTCGTACCAAGAGACCCAGTACTTC. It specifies CSVVSYQETQYF.

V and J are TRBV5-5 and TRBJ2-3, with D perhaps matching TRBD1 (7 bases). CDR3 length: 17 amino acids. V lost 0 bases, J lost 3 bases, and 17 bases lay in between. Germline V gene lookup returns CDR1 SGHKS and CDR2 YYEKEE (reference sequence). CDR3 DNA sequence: TGTGCCAGCAGCTTGGTCAGTCCACAGGGGAGGACAGATACGCAGTATTTT. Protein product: CASSLVSPQGRTDTQYF.

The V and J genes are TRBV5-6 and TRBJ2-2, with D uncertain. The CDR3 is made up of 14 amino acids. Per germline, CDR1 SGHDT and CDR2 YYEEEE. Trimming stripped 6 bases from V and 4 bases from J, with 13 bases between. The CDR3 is CASNTYPVTGELFF. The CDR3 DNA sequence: TGTGCCAGCAACACCTACCCCGTCACCGGGGAGCTGTTTTTT. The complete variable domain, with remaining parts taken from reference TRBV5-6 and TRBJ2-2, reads DAGVTQSPTHLIKTRGQQVTLRCSPKSGHDTVSWYQQALGQGPQFIFQYYEEEERQRGNFPDRFSGHQFPNYSSELNVNALLLGDSALYLCASNTYPVTGELFFGEGSRLTVL.

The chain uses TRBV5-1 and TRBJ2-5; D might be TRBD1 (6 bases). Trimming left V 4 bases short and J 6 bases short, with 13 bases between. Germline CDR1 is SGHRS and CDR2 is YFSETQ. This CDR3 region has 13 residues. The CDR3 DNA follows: TGCGCCAGCAGCCAAACAGGGTCTAAGACCCAGTACTTC. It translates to CASSQTGSKTQYF.

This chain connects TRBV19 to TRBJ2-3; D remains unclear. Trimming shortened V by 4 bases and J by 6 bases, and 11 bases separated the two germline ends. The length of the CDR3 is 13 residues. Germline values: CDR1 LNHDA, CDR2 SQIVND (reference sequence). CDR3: CASSSGRRDTQYF. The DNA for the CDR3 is TGTGCCAGTAGTAGCGGACGCCGGGATACGCAGTATTTT.